This is a list of T cell receptor beta chains from one sample in a study of T cells in Graves' hyperthyroidism and ophthalmopathy. TCRdb reanalysed the multiplex PCR reads using MiXCR and keeps one entry per CDR3 protein. The table has about 270,000 distinct CDR3 sequences, roughly 20% seen once; the top ten hold roughly 60%. The sequenced sample was blood. These receptor sequences come from a man aged 30 to 45 with Graves' ophthalmopathy. Each CDR3 is given with its conserved first and last residue. A D gene is named only where the DNA matches it firmly. Part of the rows lack a size; the others show once, few, many or a class for expanded clones.

size: many; D: .; J: TRBJ2-1; V: TRBV11-2; DNA: TGTGCCAGCAGCATTTATAGCGCTGGATACAATGAGCAGTTCTTC; CDR3: CASSIYSAGYNEQFF
size: many; D: .; J: TRBJ2-2; V: TRBV11-3; DNA: TGTGCCAGCAGCCCAGGATTGAACACCGGGGAGCTGTTTTTT; CDR3: CASSPGLNTGELFF
size: few; D: .; J: TRBJ2-5; V: TRBV7-2; DNA: TGTGCCAGCAGCTCCGGATGGCTCACCCCCGGGGAGGGGGTACAAGAGACCCAGTACTTC; CDR3: CASSSGWLTPGEGVQETQYF
size: .; D: TRBD1; J: TRBJ1-1; V: TRBV7-3; DNA: TGTGCCAGCAGGCAGACAGGGAGAGCTGAAGCTTTCTTT; CDR3: CASRQTGRAEAFF
size: .; D: TRBD2; J: TRBJ2-7; V: TRBV6-2/TRBV6-3; DNA: TGTGCCAGCAGTTACGAAGCGGGAGGTGCCCAAGACGAGCAGTACTTC; CDR3: CASSYEAGGAQDEQYF
size: .; D: TRBD2; J: TRBJ2-1; V: TRBV12-3/TRBV12-4; DNA: TGTGCCAGCAGTTCAGCGGGAGGGTTAAATGAGCAGTTCTTC; CDR3: CASSSAGGLNEQFF
size: few; D: .; J: TRBJ2-1; V: TRBV5-6; DNA: TGTGCCAGCACCAGCGGATTCTCCTACAATGAGCAGTTCTTC; CDR3: CASTSGFSYNEQFF
size: .; D: TRBD1; J: TRBJ2-7; V: TRBV5-1; DNA: TGCGCCAGCAGCTTTGCGGACAGGGAAGGTGGCGAGCAGTACTTC; CDR3: CASSFADREGGEQYF
size: .; D: .; J: TRBJ2-1; V: TRBV18; DNA: TGTGCCAGCTCACAGGGGGGGATCCATGAGCAGTTCTTC; CDR3: CASSQGGIHEQFF
size: .; D: .; J: TRBJ1-5; V: TRBV28; DNA: TGTGCCAGCAGTTTCATATCAGGGTATAGCAATCAGCCCCAGCATTTT; CDR3: CASSFISGYSNQPQHF
size: few; D: TRBD1; J: TRBJ1-5; V: TRBV15; DNA: TGTGCCACCAGCAGAGTTACTGCGCCGGGACAGGGGGTGGGTCAGCCCCAGCATTTT; CDR3: CATSRVTAPGQGVGQPQHF
size: .; D: .; J: TRBJ1-2; V: TRBV20-1; DNA: TGCAGTGTCATTTTTCCCGGGTCCCCAGGTGACTACACCTTC; CDR3: CSVIFPGSPGDYTF
size: .; D: .; J: TRBJ2-7; V: TRBV5-1; DNA: TGCGCCAGCAGCTTGGGGGGGGTCCTGAACGAGGAGTACTTC; CDR3: CASSLGGVLNEEYF
size: many; D: TRBD1; J: TRBJ1-4; V: TRBV9; DNA: TGTGCCAGCAGCCGCGACAGGGGGAATGAAAAACTGTTTTTT; CDR3: CASSRDRGNEKLFF
size: .; D: .; J: TRBJ2-1; V: TRBV30; DNA: TGTGCCTGGAGTGTCTCGGTCGATGAGCAGTTCTTC; CDR3: CAWSVSVDEQFF
size: few; D: TRBD1; J: TRBJ2-1; V: TRBV5-1; DNA: TGCGCCAGTGGGACAGGCTCCTACAATGAGCAGTTCTTC; CDR3: CASGTGSYNEQFF
size: many; D: TRBD2; J: TRBJ2-1; V: TRBV5-1; DNA: TGCGCCAGCAGCTCCGGACTAGCGGGCCATGAGCAGTTCTTC; CDR3: CASSSGLAGHEQFF
size: .; D: .; J: TRBJ2-5; V: TRBV7-2; DNA: TGTGCCAGCAGCTTATGGCGCGCGTTCCAAGAGACCCAGTACTTC; CDR3: CASSLWRAFQETQYF
size: .; D: TRBD1; J: TRBJ2-3; V: TRBV24-1; DNA: TGTGCCACCAGTTCCCAAGGGACAGGGGTTGCAGATACGCAGTATTTT; CDR3: CATSSQGTGVADTQYF
size: .; D: .; J: TRBJ2-5; V: TRBV4-1; DNA: TGCGCCAGCAGCCAGGATAAAGGAGGGCGGGACGAGACCCAGTACTTC; CDR3: CASSQDKGGRDETQYF
size: few; D: TRBD1; J: TRBJ1-2; V: TRBV7-2; DNA: TGTGCCAGCAGCGACTGGACAGGCCCGAAGTATGGCTACACCTTC; CDR3: CASSDWTGPKYGYTF
size: many; D: TRBD2; J: TRBJ2-3; V: TRBV5-1; DNA: TGCGCCAGCAGCTTGACAGGACTAGCGGGAGTGGGAGATACGCAGTATTTT; CDR3: CASSLTGLAGVGDTQYF
size: few; D: .; J: TRBJ2-3; V: TRBV5-1; DNA: TGCGCCAGCTCGATACGGAATTGGGGGACGCGAGGCACAGATACGCAGTATTTT; CDR3: CASSIRNWGTRGTDTQYF
size: few; D: TRBD1; J: TRBJ1-4; V: TRBV27; DNA: TGTGCCAGCAGTTCAAAATTCGGGACAGTGGATGAAAAACTGTTTTTT; CDR3: CASSSKFGTVDEKLFF
size: .; D: TRBD2; J: TRBJ2-7; V: TRBV7-2; DNA: TGTGCCAGCAGCGAGCGGGGTTGGCTAGCGGTCTACGAGCAGTACTTC; CDR3: CASSERGWLAVYEQYF
size: few; D: TRBD2; J: TRBJ2-1; V: TRBV9; DNA: TGTGCCAGCAGTTCGGGACTAGCGGGAGCCGGAAATGAGCAGTTCTTC; CDR3: CASSSGLAGAGNEQFF
size: .; D: TRBD1; J: TRBJ2-5; V: TRBV11-1; DNA: TGTGCCAGCAGCATCCGCTCGACAGGGAGAGAGACCCAGTACTTC; CDR3: CASSIRSTGRETQYF